This T cell receptor (beta chain) comes out of a study of T-cell memory formation after mild COVID-19. The germline CDR1 and CDR2 sequences are MNHNY and SVGAGI (reference sequence). Trimming pared 2 bases from V and 4 bases from J, leaving 11 bases between. This CDR3 has 14 amino acids. Each CDR3 protein gets one entry after TCRdb re-called the 5' RACE reads with MiXCR. Of approximately 410,000 distinct CDR3 sequences in the sample, about a quarter were seen once. This clonotype has a single count. The source of this sequence is an adult woman who had mild COVID-19 (a few samples of this study predate the infection). Cell type and time point are not known. The chain couples TRBV6-6 to TRBJ1-1; the D gene is possibly TRBD1 (5 bases). Material for sequencing was PBMCs or a T cell subset sorted from them (not recorded which). The CDR3 is CASSYGGSGTEAFF. For the CDR3, the DNA is TGTGCCAGCAGTTACGGGGGGTCGGGCACTGAAGCTTTCTTT.